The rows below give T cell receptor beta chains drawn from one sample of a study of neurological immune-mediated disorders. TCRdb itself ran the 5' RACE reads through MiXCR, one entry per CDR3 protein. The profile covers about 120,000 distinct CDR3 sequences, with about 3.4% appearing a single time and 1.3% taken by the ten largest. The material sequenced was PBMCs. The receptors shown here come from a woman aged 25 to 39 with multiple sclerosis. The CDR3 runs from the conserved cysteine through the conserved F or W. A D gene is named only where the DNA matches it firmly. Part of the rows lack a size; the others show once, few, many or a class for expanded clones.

cdr3_aa: CASSLVGSRTTEAFF; cdr3_nt: TGTGCCAGCAGCTTAGTGGGTTCGAGGACCACTGAAGCTTTCTTT; clone_size: many; v_call: TRBV7-2; d_call: -; cdr3_length: 15; j_call: TRBJ1-1
cdr3_aa: CASSYEGGTTHEQYF; cdr3_nt: TGTGCCAGCAGTTACGAGGGAGGCACCACCCACGAGCAGTACTTC; clone_size: many; v_call: TRBV6-5; d_call: -; cdr3_length: 15; j_call: TRBJ2-7
cdr3_aa: CASSLLGGALAGEQFF; cdr3_nt: TGCGCCAGCAGCCTCCTTGGGGGTGCACTAGCGGGAGAGCAGTTCTTC; clone_size: many; v_call: TRBV4-3; d_call: TRBD2; cdr3_length: 16; j_call: TRBJ2-1
cdr3_aa: CASSLGLARNEQFF; cdr3_nt: TGCGCCAGCAGCTTGGGACTAGCGAGAAATGAGCAGTTCTTC; clone_size: many; v_call: TRBV5-1; d_call: TRBD2; cdr3_length: 14; j_call: TRBJ2-1
cdr3_aa: CSARRGTSGIGEQFF; cdr3_nt: TGCAGTGCTAGACGAGGGACTAGCGGGATAGGTGAGCAGTTCTTC; clone_size: many; v_call: TRBV20-1; d_call: TRBD2; cdr3_length: 15; j_call: TRBJ2-1
cdr3_aa: CARRKVSPYNEQFF; cdr3_nt: TGTGCCAGGCGTAAGGTATCCCCCTACAATGAGCAGTTCTTC; clone_size: many; v_call: TRBV6-2/TRBV6-3; d_call: -; cdr3_length: 14; j_call: TRBJ2-1
cdr3_aa: CASSPGLARRQETQYF; cdr3_nt: TGTGCCAGCTCACCTGGACTAGCAAGACGTCAAGAGACCCAGTACTTC; clone_size: many; v_call: TRBV18; d_call: TRBD2; cdr3_length: 16; j_call: TRBJ2-5
cdr3_aa: CASSYSVGEAYNEQFF; cdr3_nt: TGTGCCAGCAGTTACTCAGTAGGGGAGGCGTACAATGAGCAGTTCTTC; clone_size: many; v_call: TRBV6-5; d_call: -; cdr3_length: 16; j_call: TRBJ2-1
cdr3_aa: CASSLWAGVYEQYF; cdr3_nt: TGTGCCAGCAGCTTATGGGCCGGTGTCTACGAGCAGTACTTC; clone_size: many; v_call: TRBV7-2; d_call: -; cdr3_length: 14; j_call: TRBJ2-7
cdr3_aa: CASSLDTGQNSPLHF; cdr3_nt: TGCGCCAGCAGCTTGGATACGGGACAGAATTCACCCCTCCACTTT; clone_size: many; v_call: TRBV5-1; d_call: TRBD1; cdr3_length: 15; j_call: TRBJ1-6
cdr3_aa: CASSWGRGQEQYF; cdr3_nt: TGTGCCAGCAGTTGGGGGCGGGGGCAAGAGCAGTACTTC; clone_size: few; v_call: TRBV27; d_call: -; cdr3_length: 13; j_call: TRBJ2-7
cdr3_aa: CSARPAGRETQYF; cdr3_nt: TGCAGTGCTAGGCCTGCCGGAAGGGAGACCCAGTACTTC; clone_size: many; v_call: TRBV20-1; d_call: -; cdr3_length: 13; j_call: TRBJ2-5
cdr3_aa: CASRLGLAGTDTQYF; cdr3_nt: TGTGCCAGCAGGTTAGGACTAGCGGGCACAGATACGCAGTATTTT; clone_size: many; v_call: TRBV12-3/TRBV12-4; d_call: TRBD2; cdr3_length: 15; j_call: TRBJ2-3
cdr3_aa: CSARGLSYNEQFF; cdr3_nt: TGCAGTGCTAGAGGACTGTCCTACAATGAGCAGTTCTTC; clone_size: many; v_call: TRBV20-1; d_call: -; cdr3_length: 13; j_call: TRBJ2-1
cdr3_aa: CASSLLGGGAFGTGELFF; cdr3_nt: TGTGCCAGCAGCTTATTGGGCGGTGGGGCTTTTGGCACCGGGGAGCTGTTTTTT; clone_size: many; v_call: TRBV7-2; d_call: -; cdr3_length: 18; j_call: TRBJ2-2
cdr3_aa: CASSLAGNYEQYF; cdr3_nt: TGTGCCAGCAGTTTAGCGGGAAACTACGAGCAGTACTTC; clone_size: many; v_call: TRBV27; d_call: -; cdr3_length: 13; j_call: TRBJ2-7
cdr3_aa: CASSVDRGTYEQYF; cdr3_nt: TGTGCCAGCAGCGTAGACAGGGGGACCTACGAGCAGTACTTC; clone_size: many; v_call: TRBV9; d_call: TRBD1; cdr3_length: 14; j_call: TRBJ2-7
cdr3_aa: CASSQDSRGPQETQYF; cdr3_nt: TGCGCCAGCAGCCAAGATTCGCGGGGGCCCCAAGAGACCCAGTACTTC; clone_size: many; v_call: TRBV4-3; d_call: -; cdr3_length: 16; j_call: TRBJ2-5
cdr3_aa: CASSTSGLAKNIQYF; cdr3_nt: TGTGCCAGCTCGACTAGCGGTCTAGCCAAAAACATTCAGTACTTC; clone_size: many; v_call: TRBV5-6; d_call: TRBD2; cdr3_length: 15; j_call: TRBJ2-4
cdr3_aa: CASSQDSYYEQYF; cdr3_nt: TGTGCCAGCAGCCAGGACTCTTACTACGAGCAGTACTTC; clone_size: -; v_call: TRBV7-2; d_call: -; cdr3_length: 13; j_call: TRBJ2-7
cdr3_aa: CSARGQGDAYAFF; cdr3_nt: TGCAGTGCTAGGGGACAGGGGGACGCCTACGCTTTCTTT; clone_size: many; v_call: TRBV20-1; d_call: TRBD1; cdr3_length: 13; j_call: TRBJ1-1
cdr3_aa: CASALAIGYNEQFF; cdr3_nt: TGTGCCAGTGCACTAGCGATAGGGTACAATGAGCAGTTCTTC; clone_size: -; v_call: TRBV19; d_call: TRBD2; cdr3_length: 14; j_call: TRBJ2-1
cdr3_aa: CASSSADETQYF; cdr3_nt: TGTGCCAGCAGTTCAGCGGACGAGACCCAGTACTTC; clone_size: many; v_call: TRBV6-2/TRBV6-3; d_call: -; cdr3_length: 12; j_call: TRBJ2-5
cdr3_aa: CASSLGGKGEQYF; cdr3_nt: TGTGCCAGCAGCTTAGGGGGGAAGGGCGAGCAGTACTTC; clone_size: many; v_call: TRBV7-2; d_call: -; cdr3_length: 13; j_call: TRBJ2-7
cdr3_aa: CASNQGTNTEAFF; cdr3_nt: TGCGCCAGCAACCAAGGAACGAACACTGAAGCTTTCTTT; clone_size: many; v_call: TRBV5-1; d_call: -; cdr3_length: 13; j_call: TRBJ1-1
cdr3_aa: CASSLALRMGTQYF; cdr3_nt: TGCGCCAGCAGCTTGGCTCTACGGATGGGGACCCAGTACTTC; clone_size: many; v_call: TRBV5-1; d_call: -; cdr3_length: 14; j_call: TRBJ2-5
cdr3_aa: CASSLEAGEQFF; cdr3_nt: TGTGCCAGCAGCTTAGAAGCCGGTGAGCAGTTCTTC; clone_size: many; v_call: TRBV7-9; d_call: -; cdr3_length: 12; j_call: TRBJ2-1
cdr3_aa: CSVSKLTGELFF; cdr3_nt: TGCAGCGTTTCTAAGCTCACCGGGGAGCTGTTTTTT; clone_size: many; v_call: TRBV29-1; d_call: -; cdr3_length: 12; j_call: TRBJ2-2
cdr3_aa: CASSQTRGQPQHF; cdr3_nt: TGCGCCAGCAGCCAAACGCGTGGTCAGCCCCAGCATTTT; clone_size: many; v_call: TRBV4-3; d_call: -; cdr3_length: 13; j_call: TRBJ1-5
cdr3_aa: CASSLVGGAYGYTF; cdr3_nt: TGTGCCAGCAGCTTGGTCGGGGGAGCCTATGGCTACACCTTC; clone_size: many; v_call: TRBV5-4; d_call: -; cdr3_length: 14; j_call: TRBJ1-2
cdr3_aa: CASSLQYEQYF; cdr3_nt: TGTGCCAGCAGCCTCCAGTACGAGCAGTACTTC; clone_size: many; v_call: TRBV7-2; d_call: -; cdr3_length: 11; j_call: TRBJ2-7
cdr3_aa: CASSLAIRTYEQYF; cdr3_nt: TGTGCCAGCAGCTTAGCTATAAGAACCTACGAGCAGTACTTC; clone_size: many; v_call: TRBV7-2; d_call: -; cdr3_length: 14; j_call: TRBJ2-7
cdr3_aa: CSVELSWGGELFF; cdr3_nt: TGCAGCGTTGAACTCTCTTGGGGCGGGGAGCTGTTTTTT; clone_size: many; v_call: TRBV29-1; d_call: -; cdr3_length: 13; j_call: TRBJ2-2
cdr3_aa: CASSPGGHSGDIQYF; cdr3_nt: TGTGCCAGCTCACCAGGGGGCCACTCCGGAGACATTCAGTACTTC; clone_size: many; v_call: TRBV18; d_call: -; cdr3_length: 15; j_call: TRBJ2-4
cdr3_aa: CASSLDGDSYNEQFF; cdr3_nt: TGCGCCAGCAGCTTGGACGGGGACAGTTACAATGAGCAGTTCTTC; clone_size: many; v_call: TRBV5-1; d_call: TRBD1; cdr3_length: 15; j_call: TRBJ2-1
cdr3_aa: CASSFKGSYEQYF; cdr3_nt: TGTGCCAGCAGTTTCAAGGGGAGCTACGAGCAGTACTTC; clone_size: -; v_call: TRBV27; d_call: -; cdr3_length: 13; j_call: TRBJ2-7
cdr3_aa: CASSQDMGVYEQYF; cdr3_nt: TGCGCCAGCAGCCAAGATATGGGGGTCTACGAGCAGTACTTC; clone_size: many; v_call: TRBV4-3; d_call: -; cdr3_length: 14; j_call: TRBJ2-7
cdr3_aa: CASSWGDGNSPLHF; cdr3_nt: TGTGCCAGCAGTTGGGGAGATGGAAATTCACCCCTCCACTTT; clone_size: many; v_call: TRBV6-2/TRBV6-3; d_call: -; cdr3_length: 14; j_call: TRBJ1-6
cdr3_aa: CSARGASGPSTDTQYF; cdr3_nt: TGCAGTGCTAGAGGGGCTAGCGGCCCTAGCACAGATACGCAGTATTTT; clone_size: many; v_call: TRBV20-1; d_call: TRBD2; cdr3_length: 16; j_call: TRBJ2-3
cdr3_aa: CASSGRSESTDTQYF; cdr3_nt: TGTGCCAGCAGCGGTCGTAGCGAGAGCACAGATACGCAGTATTTT; clone_size: many; v_call: TRBV7-2; d_call: -; cdr3_length: 15; j_call: TRBJ2-3
cdr3_aa: CASSEGTVYPYEQYF; cdr3_nt: TGTGCCAGCAGCGAGGGGACAGTGTACCCCTACGAGCAGTACTTC; clone_size: many; v_call: TRBV7-9; d_call: TRBD1; cdr3_length: 15; j_call: TRBJ2-7
cdr3_aa: CASSQDKTGFSPLHF; cdr3_nt: TGCGCCAGCAGCCAAGATAAAACAGGGTTTTCACCCCTCCACTTT; clone_size: many; v_call: TRBV4-3; d_call: -; cdr3_length: 15; j_call: TRBJ1-6
cdr3_aa: CASSSVGQMNTEAFF; cdr3_nt: TGTGCCAGCAGTTCGGTGGGACAAATGAACACTGAAGCTTTCTTT; clone_size: many; v_call: TRBV27; d_call: -; cdr3_length: 15; j_call: TRBJ1-1
cdr3_aa: CSAEETGGLHEQFF; cdr3_nt: TGCAGTGCTGAGGAGACAGGGGGCCTCCATGAGCAGTTCTTC; clone_size: many; v_call: TRBV20-1; d_call: TRBD1; cdr3_length: 14; j_call: TRBJ2-1
cdr3_aa: CASSFAGATEAFF; cdr3_nt: TGCGCCAGCAGCTTTGCAGGGGCCACTGAAGCTTTCTTT; clone_size: many; v_call: TRBV5-1; d_call: -; cdr3_length: 13; j_call: TRBJ1-1
cdr3_aa: CASSDPDSDWEQFF; cdr3_nt: TGCGCCAGCAGTGATCCCGACAGCGATTGGGAGCAGTTCTTC; clone_size: few; v_call: TRBV10-2; d_call: -; cdr3_length: 14; j_call: TRBJ2-1
cdr3_aa: CASSSRPTGVYGYTF; cdr3_nt: TGTGCCAGCAGCTCACGCCCGACCGGGGTCTATGGCTACACCTTC; clone_size: many; v_call: TRBV6-5; d_call: -; cdr3_length: 15; j_call: TRBJ1-2
cdr3_aa: CASSDGTDTQYF; cdr3_nt: TGCGCCAGCAGTGACGGGACAGATACGCAGTATTTT; clone_size: many; v_call: TRBV10-1; d_call: -; cdr3_length: 12; j_call: TRBJ2-3
cdr3_aa: CASSVGWTGANTDTQYF; cdr3_nt: TGTGCCAGCAGCGTAGGTTGGACAGGGGCAAACACAGATACGCAGTATTTT; clone_size: many; v_call: TRBV9; d_call: TRBD1; cdr3_length: 17; j_call: TRBJ2-3
cdr3_aa: CASSSTDRGTEAFF; cdr3_nt: TGTGCCAGCAGCTCGACGGACAGGGGGACTGAAGCTTTCTTT; clone_size: many; v_call: TRBV7-8; d_call: TRBD1; cdr3_length: 14; j_call: TRBJ1-1
cdr3_aa: CASRRDSGPGYNEQFF; cdr3_nt: TGTGCCAGCAGACGTGATAGCGGGCCGGGCTACAATGAGCAGTTCTTC; clone_size: few; v_call: TRBV27; d_call: TRBD2; cdr3_length: 16; j_call: TRBJ2-1
cdr3_aa: CASSLVQTGNTGELFF; cdr3_nt: TGCGCCAGCAGCTTGGTCCAGACAGGGAACACCGGGGAGCTGTTTTTT; clone_size: many; v_call: TRBV5-1; d_call: -; cdr3_length: 16; j_call: TRBJ2-2